These T cell receptor beta chains were read from a single sample in a study of blood T cell repertoires in COVID-19. Measured with immunoSEQ multiplex PCR; TCRdb has only the in-frame clones, and not every one. The data show over 45,000 clones, 91% seen once. Input material: peripheral blood. These receptors were obtained from a human donor in a cohort sampled during active COVID-19. The CDR3 runs from the conserved cysteine through the conserved F or W. A D gene is named only where the DNA matches it firmly. Size values are once, few and many counts, or a class for expanded clones, and some rows have none.

TRBV5-4	TRBJ2-3	TRBD2	NA	CASSFSGEGDTQYF	TGTGCCAGCAGCTTCAGCGGGGAAGGTGATACGCAGTATTTT
TRBV27	TRBJ2-7	NA	NA	CASNWAASRYEQYF	TGTGCCAGCAATTGGGCTGCCTCTCGCTACGAGCAGTACTTC
TRBV5-1	TRBJ2-1	TRBD2	NA	CASSWGLAGGGYNEQFF	TGCGCCAGCAGCTGGGGACTAGCGGGAGGTGGATACAATGAGCAGTTCTTC
TRBV5-4	TRBJ2-3	TRBD2	NA	CASSGTGTRGTDTQYF	TGTGCCAGCAGCGGAACCGGGACTAGAGGCACAGATACGCAGTATTTT
TRBV10-2	TRBJ1-5	NA	once	CASSGGLHQPQHF	TGCGCCAGCAGTGGGGGACTCCATCAGCCCCAGCATTTT
TRBV7-9	TRBJ1-2	NA	NA	CASSLAQGSYGYTF	TGTGCCAGCAGCTTAGCTCAGGGGAGCTATGGCTACACCTTC
TRBV6-1	TRBJ2-3	TRBD2	NA	CASSETRSGGLKDTQYF	TGTGCCAGCAGTGAAACTCGGAGCGGGGGGTTGAAAGATACGCAGTATTTT
TRBV28	TRBJ2-2	TRBD2	NA	CASGGTAYTGELFF	TGTGCCTCGGGGGGGACCGCCTACACCGGGGAGCTGTTTTTT
TRBV29-1	TRBJ2-7	NA	NA	CSYLVSGDPLGEQYF	TGCAGCTACCTAGTGTCGGGGGATCCCCTTGGCGAGCAGTACTTC
TRBV7-3	TRBJ2-2	NA	NA	CASSTTGRARTGELFF	TGTGCCAGCAGCACGACAGGCAGGGCGAGGACCGGGGAGCTGTTTTTT
TRBV7-9	TRBJ2-1	TRBD2	NA	CASSLTSGGAERNEQFF	TGTGCCAGCAGCCTCACTAGCGGGGGGGCTGAGAGGAATGAGCAGTTCTTC
TRBV5-5	TRBJ2-1	TRBD2	NA	CASSYLAGGWNEQFF	TGTGCCAGCAGTTATCTAGCGGGAGGATGGAATGAGCAGTTCTTC
TRBV6-1	TRBJ1-6	TRBD1	NA	CASSESGTDLYSPLHF	TGTGCCAGCAGTGAATCCGGGACAGACCTATATTCACCCCTCCACTTT
TRBV19	TRBJ2-1	NA	NA	CASSIGDSFDEQFF	TGTGCCAGTAGTATTGGCGACTCGTTCGATGAGCAGTTCTTC
TRBV11-2	TRBJ2-3	NA	NA	CASSLPGQRPGEYF	TGTGCCAGCAGCTTGCCCGGACAGAGGCCCGGGGAGTATTTT
TRBV6-6	TRBJ2-7	TRBD1	NA	CASSQGAGYEGQYF	TGTGCCAGCAGTCAGGGGGCGGGCTACGAGGGGCAGTACTTC
TRBV30	TRBJ1-4	TRBD1	NA	CAWSRAGGNEKLFF	TGTGCCTGGAGTCGGGCAGGGGGTAATGAAAAACTGTTTTTT
TRBV30	TRBJ1-1	NA	NA	CAWKPPGRGMNTEAFF	TGTGCCTGGAAGCCCCCGGGGAGGGGAATGAACACTGAAGCTTTCTTT
TRBV5-1	TRBJ2-5	TRBD1	NA	CASSLMGQQETQYF	TGCGCCAGCAGCTTGATGGGACAGCAAGAGACCCAGTACTTC
TRBV4-3	TRBJ1-5	NA	NA	CASSQEYLSPQHF	TGCGCCAGCAGCCAAGAATACCTATCGCCCCAGCATTTT
TRBV9	TRBJ2-7	NA	NA	CASSVAGSTTYEQYF	TGTGCCAGCAGTGTGGCGGGATCGACTACCTACGAGCAGTACTTC
TRBV9	TRBJ1-3	NA	NA	CASSVRGGSGNTIYF	TGTGCCAGCAGCGTACGCGGAGGCTCTGGAAACACCATATATTTT
TRBV6-5	TRBJ2-7	NA	NA	CASRSGQSYEQYF	TGTGCCAGCAGATCGGGTCAGTCCTACGAGCAGTACTTC
TRBV6-1	TRBJ2-7	TRBD2	NA	CASSEARLAGGEQYF	TGTGCCAGCAGTGAAGCCCGACTAGCGGGGGGAGAGCAGTACTTC
TRBV5-1	TRBJ1-4	NA	few	CASSLQGMNEELFF	TGCGCCAGCAGCCTACAGGGCATGAATGAGGAACTGTTTTTT
TRBV30	TRBJ2-3	TRBD2	NA	CAWSVGTSGGEGTQYF	TGTGCCTGGAGTGTCGGGACTAGCGGGGGGGAGGGGACGCAGTATTTT
TRBV2	TRBJ2-7	TRBD1	NA	CASRKQGNMAYEQYF	TGTGCCAGCAGAAAACAGGGGAATATGGCCTACGAGCAGTACTTC
TRBV11-2	TRBJ2-1	TRBD2	once	CASSFRLAGGNNEQFF	TGTGCCAGCAGCTTCCGACTAGCGGGGGGGAACAATGAGCAGTTCTTC
TRBV5-4	TRBJ2-5	NA	once	CASSVGLHQETQYF	TGTGCCAGCAGCGTGGGCCTACACCAAGAGACCCAGTACTTC
TRBV6-5	TRBJ2-2	NA	NA	CASSYRGSFAGELFF	TGTGCCAGCAGTTACAGGGGGTCGTTTGCCGGGGAGCTGTTTTTT
TRBV4-3	TRBJ2-1	NA	once	CASSRHFYNEQFF	TGCGCCAGCAGTCGACATTTCTACAATGAGCAGTTCTTC
TRBV12-3/TRBV12-4	TRBJ1-1	NA	few	CASATTGNTEAFF	TGTGCCAGCGCGACCACAGGGAACACTGAAGCTTTCTTT
TRBV11-2	TRBJ2-3	TRBD2	NA	CASSSAGVGDTQYF	TGTGCCAGCAGCTCAGCGGGGGTGGGAGATACGCAGTATTTT
TRBV28	TRBJ1-3	NA	NA	CASSDTGEGNTIYF	TGTGCCAGCAGCGATACGGGAGAGGGAAACACCATATATTTT
TRBV27	TRBJ2-7	TRBD2	NA	CASSLPLADHYEQYF	TGTGCCAGCAGTTTACCACTAGCGGACCACTACGAGCAGTACTTC
TRBV13	TRBJ2-5	NA	NA	CASSPPSQRAQYF	TGTGCCAGCAGCCCCCCCTCCCAACGGGCCCAGTACTTC
TRBV2	TRBJ1-3	NA	NA	CASSELGRAGNTIYF	TGTGCCAGCAGTGAATTGGGCAGGGCGGGAAACACCATATATTTT
TRBV7-2	TRBJ1-3	NA	NA	CASSLAAGSGNTIYF	TGTGCCAGCAGCTTAGCCGCGGGATCTGGAAACACCATATATTTT
TRBV6-6	TRBJ2-7	TRBD1	NA	CASSDLGQASEQYF	TGTGCCAGCAGTGACTTAGGACAGGCGTCCGAGCAGTACTTC
TRBV5-1	TRBJ2-1	NA	NA	CASSLVAVIYNEQFF	TGCGCCAGCAGCTTGGTTGCGGTTATCTACAATGAGCAGTTCTTC